The 27 T cell receptor beta chains presented below share a single source sample, sequenced in a study of a mutant IDH1 vaccine in newly diagnosed glioma. Time point defined: baseline, week 1 (first vaccination visit). This sample's treatment: pre-vaccination baseline after standard-of-care therapy. Measured with immunoSEQ multiplex PCR; TCRdb has only the in-frame clones, and not every one. The sample lists roughly 41,000 clones; around 90% were seen once. The sequencing here drew on PBMCs, taken from a glioma patient treated with radiotherapy, temozolomide or both. These receptors came from a man between 18 and 35 years old with glioma.

A single count supports this clone. V gene TRBV6-5 combines with J gene TRBJ2-7, with D maybe TRBD1 (6 bases). V lost 5 bases, J lost 3 bases, and 14 bases lay in between. This CDR3 is 14 amino acids long. Germline CDR1 MNHEY, CDR2 SVGAGI. This CDR3 is CASSRTDRSYEQYF. CDR3 DNA: TGTGCCAGCAGTAGGACAGATAGAAGCTACGAGCAGTACTTC.

With respect to this clone: At one end, the junction sequence differs from germline, possibly due to a read error. The J gene is TRBJ2-7, the V gene TRBV6-5; D remains ambiguous. The V gene's germline CDR1 is MNHEY and CDR2 SVGAGI. The length of the CDR3 is 13 residues. DNA of the CDR3: TGTGCCAGCAGCCCCGTAAACTCCAACGAGCAGTACTTC. Encoded protein: CASSPVNSNEQYF.

V and J are TRBV4-3 and TRBJ1-2; TRBD1 is a possible D gene (5 bases). V lost 0 bases, J lost 6 bases, and 14 bases lay in between. There are 15 residues in the CDR3. Germline CDR1 and CDR2: LGHNA and YSLEER. In DNA, the CDR3 is TGCGCCAGCAGCCAAGACCGCGGGCTGGGGGATGGCTACACCTTC. Translating it yields CASSQDRGLGDGYTF.

The rearrangement links TRBV28 to TRBJ1-4, with 8 bases aligning to TRBD1. The CDR3 runs 14 residues. The V segment lost 5 bases and the J segment 8 bases; nucleotides outside the gene matches: 7. From germline, CDR1 is MDHEN and CDR2 SYDVKM. Here the CDR3 DNA reads TGTGCCAGCAGTAAACGACAGGGGAGGGAAAAACTGTTTTTT. Amino acids: CASSKRQGREKLFF.

The rearrangement uses TRBV2 and TRBJ2-2, with D uncertain. CDR1 and CDR2 (germline): SNHLY, FYNNEI. The V end was cut by 4 bases, the J end by 0 bases, with 6 bases between. The CDR3 contains 14 residues. CDR3 sequence (DNA): TGTGCCAGCAGTGGAGGTCCGAACACCGGGGAGCTGTTTTTT. This encodes CASSGGPNTGELFF.

The chain combines TRBV29-1 with TRBJ1-4; no clear D gene. The CDR3 runs to 15 residues. Germline-derived CDR1 and CDR2 are SQVTM and ANQGSEA. Trimming removed 4 bases at V and 5 bases at J, with 17 bases between. The CDR3 nucleotides are TGCAGCGTTGCCTCGGTGCAGACTGGAAATGAAAAACTGTTTTTT. Translating it yields CSVASVQTGNEKLFF. Full variable domain (remainder filled in from reference TRBV29-1 and TRBJ1-4): SAVISQKPSRDICQRGTSLTIQCQVDSQVTMMFWYRQQPGQSLTLIATANQGSEATYESGFVIDKFPISRPNLTFSTLTVSNMSPEDSSIYLCSVASVQTGNEKLFFGSGTQLSVL.

The DNA for the CDR3 is TGTGCCAGTAGTCCTGAGCAGTGGGACACCGGGGAGCTGTTTTTT. This sequence encodes CASSPEQWDTGELFF. V is TRBV19 and J is TRBJ2-2; unclear D gene. The CDR3 runs 15 residues. Trimming cost V 5 bases and J 3 bases, with 13 bases left between them. The V gene's germline CDR1 is LNHDA and CDR2 SQIVND (reference sequence).

The chain uses TRBV5-1 and TRBJ2-4; 8 positions match TRBD1. The CDR3 is 14 amino acids. V lost 4 bases and J lost 5; bases outside the gene matches: 5. Germline CDR1 and CDR2: SGHRS and YFSETQ. CDR3 coding DNA: TGCGCCAGCAGCGAGACAGGGGCAGAAAACATTCAGTACTTC. Protein sequence: CASSETGAENIQYF. Based on the CDR3 plus reference TRBV5-1 and TRBJ2-4, the full variable domain is KAGVTQTPRYLIKTRGQQVTLSCSPISGHRSVSWYQQTPGQGLQFLFEYFSETQRNKGNFPGRFSGRQFSNSRSEMNVSTLELGDSALYLCASSETGAENIQYFGAGTRLSVL.

The chain carries TRBV6-1 and TRBJ1-5; D not resolved. CDR1 and CDR2 from the germline V gene are MNHNS and SASEGT. The CDR3 is 15 amino acids. V lost 6 bases to trimming and J lost 3 bases, with 15 bases between them. The CDR3 DNA follows: TGTGCCAGCAGCCCAACCCTTGAAACCAATCAGCCCCAGCATTTT. It is translated as CASSPTLETNQPQHF.

The chain joins TRBV30 to TRBJ2-3; 7 nucleotides line up with TRBD1. V was pared by 5 bases and J by 1 base, with 3 bases of the junction left unmatched. The germline gives CDR1 GTSNPN, CDR2 SVGIG (reference sequence). CDR3 length equals 13 residues. This CDR3 reads CAWEQGGTDTQYF. The CDR3, as DNA: TGTGCCTGGGAGCAGGGGGGCACAGATACGCAGTATTTT.

The CDR3 reads CASSIGGVYSYNEQFF. CDR3 coding DNA: TGCGCCAGCAGCATAGGGGGAGTATACTCCTACAATGAGCAGTTCTTC. J is TRBJ2-1 and V is TRBV5-1; possibly TRBD1 for D (6 bases). In germline, CDR1 is SGHRS, CDR2 YFSETQ. The CDR3 has 16 residues. Trimming stripped 4 bases from V and 0 bases from J, with 14 bases between.

This clone was detected once. The V gene is TRBV4-2, the J gene TRBJ1-2; a possible D gene is TRBD1 (6 bases). The CDR3 consists of 16 residues. The germline V gene encodes CDR1 LGHNA and CDR2 YNFKEQ. V lost 5 bases, J lost 3 bases, and 19 bases lay in between. CDR3 region: CASSSVGAGEYYGYTF. CDR3 in DNA: TGTGCCAGCAGCTCGGTGGGGGCGGGAGAATACTATGGCTACACCTTC.

This clone was found a few times. The V gene is TRBV6-6, the J gene TRBJ1-1, with a tentative D call TRBD1 (5 bases). The length of the CDR3 is 14 residues. Germline V gene lookup returns CDR1 MNHNY and CDR2 SVGAGI (reference sequence). Trimming took 7 bases from V and 5 from J, leaving 17 bases between them. The CDR3 spells CASTLRGVVTEAFF. For the CDR3, the DNA is TGTGCCAGCACCTTACGAGGGGTGGTGACTGAAGCTTTCTTT.

The chain employs TRBV30 and TRBJ1-6; D ambiguous. The CDR3 extends over 15 amino acids. V shed 4 bases and J shed 2 bases, with 12 bases lying between them. In germline, CDR1 is GTSNPN, CDR2 SVGIG (reference sequence). For the CDR3, the DNA is TGTGCCTGGAACCCCCCGGGCACCTATAATTCACCCCTCCACTTT. Encoded protein: CAWNPPGTYNSPLHF.

This rearrangement joins TRBV5-6 to TRBJ1-3, with unresolved D. The V end was cut by 3 bases, the J end by 4 bases, with 14 bases between. CDR3 length: 15 amino acids. Germline loops: CDR1 SGHDT, CDR2 YYEEEE. The CDR3 nucleotides read TGTGCCAGCAGCTATAGACGAGGAAGGGGAAACACCATATATTTT. It yields the protein CASSYRRGRGNTIYF.

This rearrangement joins TRBV19 to TRBJ1-1; D not certain. The germline V gene has CDR1 LNHDA and CDR2 SQIVND (reference sequence). CDR3 size: 15 residues. V lost 7 bases, J lost 5 bases, and 20 bases lay in between. The CDR3: CASTSFQSGGTEAFF. CDR3 DNA: TGTGCCAGTACCTCATTTCAAAGCGGAGGTACTGAAGCTTTCTTT. Full variable domain (outside the CDR3, taken from reference TRBV19 and TRBJ1-1): DGGITQSPKYLFRKEGQNVTLSCEQNLNHDAMYWYRQDPGQGLRLIYYSQIVNDFQKGDIAEGYSVSREKKESFPLTVTSAQKNPTAFYLCASTSFQSGGTEAFFGQGTRLTVV.

The V gene is TRBV7-2, the J gene TRBJ2-7; possibly TRBD1 or TRBD2 for D (5 bases each). Per germline, CDR1 SGHTA and CDR2 FQGNSA. Between the trimmed V and J ends, which lost 4 bases and 3 bases, there was a span of 13 bases. CDR3 length equals 14 residues. DNA for the CDR3: TGTGCCAGCAGCTCTCTAGGGACGGGCTACGAGCAGTACTTC. The encoded protein is CASSSLGTGYEQYF.

This clone is a singleton in its sample. This chain connects TRBV7-2 to TRBJ1-4; TRBD1 might be the D (6 bases). Trimming shortened V by 5 bases and J by 8 bases, and 15 bases separated the two germline ends. The CDR3 contains 14 residues. Per the germline V gene, CDR1 is SGHTA and CDR2 is FQGNSA. CDR3 amino acids: CASSRGGAGEKLFF. The CDR3 DNA follows: TGTGCCAGCAGCCGGGGGGGCGCGGGAGAAAAACTGTTTTTT.

V is TRBV5-1 and J is TRBJ2-1; 10 bases are a match to TRBD2. The CDR3 is 16 amino acids. V dropped 0 bases and J dropped 3; count of bases not matched to a gene: 3. Germline V gene sequence: CDR1 SGHRS, CDR2 YFSETQ. Here the CDR3 reads CASSLVGLADYNEQFF. As DNA, the CDR3 is TGCGCCAGCAGCTTGGTAGGACTAGCGGACTACAATGAGCAGTTCTTC.

V is TRBV20-1 and J is TRBJ2-3; D perhaps matches TRBD1 (6 bases). Deletions cut 4 bases from V and 12 bases from J, with 11 bases between. From germline, CDR1 is DFQATT and CDR2 SNEGSKA (reference sequence). This CDR3 region has 10 residues. The CDR3 protein is CSAKQGPQYF. For the CDR3, the DNA is TGCAGTGCTAAGCAGGGGCCTCAGTATTTT.

The chain is built from TRBV5-6 and TRBJ1-2; 8 bases line up with TRBD1. With 0 bases clipped from V and 9 bases from J, the junction kept 4 bases outside the gene matches. CDR1 is SGHDT, CDR2 YYEEEE, per germline. The CDR3 contains 13 residues. CDR3 loop: CASSLGQGLRYTF. As DNA, the CDR3 is TGTGCCAGCAGCTTGGGACAGGGGTTACGCTACACCTTC.

The chain uses TRBV5-1 and TRBJ2-1; the D gene could be TRBD1 or TRBD2 (6 bases each). Germline CDR1 and CDR2: SGHRS and YFSETQ. There are 16 residues in the CDR3. Trimming removed 3 bases from V and 1 base from J, with 14 bases in between. CDR3 nucleotide sequence: TGCGCCAGCAGCTCGGACGGGGGCAGGTCCTACAATGAGCAGTTCTTC. Its translation: CASSSDGGRSYNEQFF.

The genes are TRBV7-9 and TRBJ1-2; D unresolved. Per germline, CDR1 SEHNR and CDR2 FQNEAQ (reference sequence). The CDR3 sequence is 13 residues long. Trimming removed 6 bases at V and 2 bases at J, with 10 bases between. The CDR3 DNA reads TGTGCCAGCAGGGCTACAGAAAACTATGGCTACACCTTC. It yields the protein CASRATENYGYTF.

For the CDR3, the DNA is TGCAGCGTTGAAGAGGCTAGCGGGAGGGGGGAGTACTTC. It codes for CSVEEASGRGEYF. The chain employs TRBV29-1 and TRBJ2-7; 12 bases fit TRBD2. Per the germline V gene, CDR1 is SQVTM and CDR2 is ANQGSEA. The J segment lost 11 bases and the V segment lost 0 bases, leaving 5 bases of the junction unmatched. The CDR3 totals 13 residues.

CDR3 amino acids: CASTSANTGELFF. The CDR3 DNA reads as TGCGCCAGCACCTCCGCGAACACCGGGGAGCTGTTTTTT. The V and J genes are TRBV5-1 and TRBJ2-2; D ambiguous. V was shortened by 6 bases and J by 0 bases, with 6 bases between the two germline ends. The CDR3 has 13 amino acids. CDR1 and CDR2 (germline): SGHRS, YFSETQ.

The sample holds a few counts of this clone. The chain joins TRBV5-1 to TRBJ2-1; D unresolved. From germline, CDR1 is SGHRS and CDR2 YFSETQ. CDR3 length equals 17 residues. V was pared by 4 bases and J by 1 base, with 18 bases between. The CDR3 DNA reads as TGCGCCAGCAGCCCACTTCCCCCAGTGGGATCCTACAATGAGCAGTTCTTC. Protein: CASSPLPPVGSYNEQFF.

This rearrangement joins TRBV7-2 to TRBJ2-3; D is unresolved. The germline V gene encodes CDR1 SGHTA and CDR2 FQGNSA. The CDR3 totals 11 residues. Trimming stripped 3 bases from V and 7 bases from J, with 5 bases between. In DNA form, the CDR3 reads TGTGCCAGCAGCTTTCGCAATACGCAGTATTTT. Its protein is CASSFRNTQYF.